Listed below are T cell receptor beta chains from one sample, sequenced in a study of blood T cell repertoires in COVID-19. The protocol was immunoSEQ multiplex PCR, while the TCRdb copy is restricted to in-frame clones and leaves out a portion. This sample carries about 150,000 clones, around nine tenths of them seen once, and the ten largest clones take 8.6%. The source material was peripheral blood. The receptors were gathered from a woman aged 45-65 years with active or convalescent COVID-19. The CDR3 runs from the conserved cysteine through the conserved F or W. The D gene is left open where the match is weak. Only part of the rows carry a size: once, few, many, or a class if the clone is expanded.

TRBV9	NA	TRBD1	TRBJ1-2	CASSVGPGQGSTLMGGYTF	TGTGCCAGCAGCGTAGGCCCCGGACAGGGAAGTACCCTTATGGGCGGCTACACCTTC
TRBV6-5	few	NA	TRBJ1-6	CASTIGGAANSPLHF	TGTGCCAGCACCATCGGGGGGGCGGCTAATTCACCCCTCCACTTT
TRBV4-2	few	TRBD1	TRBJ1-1	CASSLSAGQGQNTEAFF	TGTGCCAGCAGCCTATCCGCTGGACAGGGGCAGAACACTGAAGCTTTCTTT
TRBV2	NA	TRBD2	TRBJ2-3	CASSEPGLAGTDTQYF	TGTGCCAGCAGTGAACCGGGACTAGCGGGTACAGATACGCAGTATTTT
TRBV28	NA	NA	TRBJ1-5	CASSFGGIGQPQHF	TGTGCCAGCAGTTTCGGGGGAATCGGACAGCCCCAGCATTTT
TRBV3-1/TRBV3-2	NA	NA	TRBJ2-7	CASSQVTGVGQYF	TGTGCCAGCAGCCAAGTCACCGGGGTTGGGCAGTACTTC
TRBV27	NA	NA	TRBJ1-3	CASSFPDSDCGNTIYF	TGTGCCAGCAGTTTCCCAGACAGTGATTGTGGAAACACCATATATTTT
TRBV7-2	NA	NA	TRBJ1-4	CASSSTGRGSNEKLFF	TGTGCCAGCAGCAGCACAGGGAGGGGTTCTAATGAAAAACTGTTTTTT
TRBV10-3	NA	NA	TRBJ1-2	CAIRDSYGYTF	TGTGCCATCAGGGACAGCTATGGCTACACCTTC
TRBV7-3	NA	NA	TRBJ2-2	CASSLLLNTGELFF	TGTGCCAGCAGCTTATTATTAAACACCGGGGAGCTGTTTTTT
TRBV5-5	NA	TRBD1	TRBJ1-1	CASRYRGDTEAFF	TGTGCCAGCAGATACAGGGGGGACACTGAAGCTTTCTTT
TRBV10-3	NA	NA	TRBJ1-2	CAIRRSGQDESYGYTF	TGTGCCATCAGAAGAAGCGGGCAGGATGAATCTTATGGCTACACCTTC
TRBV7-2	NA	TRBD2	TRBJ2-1	CASSFLGLAGDNEQFF	TGTGCCAGCAGCTTCCTGGGACTAGCGGGGGACAATGAGCAGTTCTTC
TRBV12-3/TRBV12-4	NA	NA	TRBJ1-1	CASSFGSTEAFF	TGTGCCAGCAGTTTCGGGAGCACTGAAGCTTTCTTT
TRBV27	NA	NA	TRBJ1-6	CASSLGRNSPLHF	TGTGCCAGCAGTTTGGGGCGAAATTCACCCCTCCACTTT
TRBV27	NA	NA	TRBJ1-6	CASSGGNSPLHF	TGTGCCAGCAGTGGGGGGAATTCACCCCTCCACTTT
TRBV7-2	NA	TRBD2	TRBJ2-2	CASSLSVAGKAWTGELFF	TGTGCCAGCAGCTTATCGGTAGCGGGGAAGGCATGGACCGGGGAGCTGTTTTTT
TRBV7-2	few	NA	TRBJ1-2	CASNPPGRYGYTF	TGTGCCAGCAATCCACCGGGTCGCTATGGCTACACCTTC
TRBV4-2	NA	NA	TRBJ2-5	CASSQDPVFQETQYF	TGTGCCAGCAGCCAAGATCCGGTGTTCCAAGAGACCCAGTACTTC
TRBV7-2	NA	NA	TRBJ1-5	CASSLGQTYSNQPQHF	TGTGCCAGCAGCTTAGGACAGACTTATAGCAATCAGCCCCAGCATTTT
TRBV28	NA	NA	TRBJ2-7	CASSFGQYEQYF	TGTGCCAGCAGTTTTGGGCAGTACGAGCAGTACTTC
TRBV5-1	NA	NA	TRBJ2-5	CASSLGASQETQYF	TGCGCCAGCAGCTTGGGAGCCTCCCAAGAGACCCAGTACTTC
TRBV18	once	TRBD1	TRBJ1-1	CASSPGQTSEAFF	TGTGCCAGCTCACCGGGACAGACTTCCGAAGCTTTCTTT
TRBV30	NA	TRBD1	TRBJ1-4	CAWSEGTGMPTNEKLFF	TGTGCCTGGAGTGAGGGGACAGGGATGCCAACTAATGAAAAACTGTTTTTT
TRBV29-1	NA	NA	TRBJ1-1	CSAEGRRAAEAFF	TGCAGCGCCGAGGGGAGGAGGGCGGCTGAAGCTTTCTTT
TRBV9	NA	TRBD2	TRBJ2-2	CASSTHSGSNTGELFF	TGTGCCAGCAGCACACATAGCGGGAGCAACACCGGGGAGCTGTTTTTT
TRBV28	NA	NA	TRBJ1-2	CASSSLDGGYGYTF	TGTGCCAGCAGTTCCTTGGACGGGGGCTATGGCTACACCTTC
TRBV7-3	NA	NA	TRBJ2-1	CASSSTSIANEQFF	TGTGCCAGCAGCTCTACTAGCATAGCGAATGAGCAGTTCTTC
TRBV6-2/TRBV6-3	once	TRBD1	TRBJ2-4	CASSRATGGGTKNIQYF	TGTGCCAGCAGCCGCGCTACAGGGGGTGGAACCAAAAACATTCAGTACTTC
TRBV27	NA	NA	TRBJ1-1	CASSLLWQGMNTEAFF	TGTGCCAGCAGTTTACTATGGCAGGGCATGAACACTGAAGCTTTCTTT
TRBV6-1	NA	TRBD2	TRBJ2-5	CASSDRSGRVETQYF	TGTGCCAGCAGTGACCGGAGCGGGAGGGTGGAGACCCAGTACTTC
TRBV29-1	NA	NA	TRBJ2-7	CSVKTGTSSYEQYF	TGCAGCGTGAAGACCGGGACAAGCTCCTACGAGCAGTACTTC
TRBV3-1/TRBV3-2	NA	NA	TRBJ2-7	CASSPETLGPFIPYEQYF	TGTGCCAGCAGCCCAGAAACCCTGGGCCCATTTATCCCCTACGAGCAGTACTTC
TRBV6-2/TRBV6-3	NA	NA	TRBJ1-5	CASSYSRGPQHF	TGTGCCAGCAGTTACTCTCGGGGTCCCCAGCATTTT
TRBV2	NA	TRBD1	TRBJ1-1	CASSWTGAPGTEAFF	TGTGCCAGCAGCTGGACAGGAGCCCCTGGCACTGAAGCTTTCTTT
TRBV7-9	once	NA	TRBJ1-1	CASSLSAGTTNTEAFF	TGTGCCAGCAGCTTATCAGCCGGGACAACTAACACTGAAGCTTTCTTT
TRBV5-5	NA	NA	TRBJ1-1	CASSLRGNTEAFF	TGTGCCAGCAGCTTGCGCGGGAACACTGAAGCTTTCTTT
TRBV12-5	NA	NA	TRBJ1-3	CASGLSGYSGNTIYF	TGTGCTAGTGGTTTGAGCGGATACTCTGGAAACACCATATATTTT
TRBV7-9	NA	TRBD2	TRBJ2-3	CASSLAELAGDLTDTQYF	TGTGCCAGCAGCTTAGCGGAACTAGCGGGAGACCTCACAGATACGCAGTATTTT
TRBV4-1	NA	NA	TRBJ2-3	CASSQERRGAPDTQYF	TGCGCCAGCAGCCAAGAACGGCGGGGCGCCCCAGATACGCAGTATTTT
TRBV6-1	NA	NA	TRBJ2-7	CASSEQGTFLYEQYF	TGTGCCAGCAGTGAACAAGGGACATTCCTATACGAGCAGTACTTC
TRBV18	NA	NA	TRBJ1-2	CASSPREQGGYTF	TGTGCCAGCTCACCTAGGGAACAGGGAGGCTACACCTTC
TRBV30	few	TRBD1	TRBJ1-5	CAWSVRAGGNQPQHF	TGTGCCTGGAGTGTACGGGCAGGGGGGAATCAGCCCCAGCATTTT
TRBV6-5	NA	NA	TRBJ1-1	CAAGRGDTEAFF	TGTGCCGCAGGACGGGGAGACACTGAAGCTTTCTTT
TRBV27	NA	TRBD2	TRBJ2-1	CASSNPWVAGGPVSYNEQFF	TGTGCCAGCAGCAACCCTTGGGTTGCGGGAGGGCCGGTATCCTACAATGAGCAGTTCTTC
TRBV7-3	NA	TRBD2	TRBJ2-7	CASSPSTSGRSYEQYF	TGTGCCAGCAGCCCGTCTACTAGCGGGAGATCTTACGAGCAGTACTTC
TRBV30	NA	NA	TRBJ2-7	CAWATDSSSYEQYF	TGTGCCTGGGCAACAGATAGTAGCTCCTACGAGCAGTACTTC
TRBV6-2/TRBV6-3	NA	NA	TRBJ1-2	CASSYSGALDNYGYTF	TGTGCCAGCAGTTACTCGGGGGCTCTGGATAACTATGGCTACACCTTC